This TCR beta chain was found in a study of blood T cell repertoires in COVID-19 (dated by TCRdb to 2020 to 2021). Notes on the research overall: The collaborator samples originated in the United States, Italy and Spain and spanned the acute and convalescent phases of COVID-19. Samples came from the ongoing ImmuneRACE study (first 160 participants) plus 1,254 subjects from 6 global collaborators. The dataset comprised deeply sampled blood TCRbeta repertoires from subjects exposed to, actively infected with, or recovered from COVID-19. A de-identified subject ID, COVID-19 status, age in years and sex were almost always included in the sample metadata. Where HLA class I and class II types were available, the types were taken from metadata supplied by the sample provider, not from assay-based typing. The repertoires were made available in a free public database intended to serve as a resource for research on the immune response to SARS-CoV-2. The prospective study material was composed of cDNA or gDNA derived from T cells, B-cell-depleted T cells, or PBMCs.

What the authors observed across the whole study: The quantity of clinical and demographic metadata differed by source and by participant and was supplied without curation.

TCRbeta CDR3 regions were amplified from genomic DNA by means of the immunoSEQ Assay, a bias-controlled multiplex PCR. Per the source publication's procedure: Nucleated cell counts per sample were estimated from amplification of reference gene primers within the assay. To quantify the absolute abundance of each unique TCRbeta CDR3 rearrangement, sequence reads were collapsed and filtered. For each sample, productive Simpson clonality was calculated as the square root of Simpson's diversity index over productive rearrangements. TCRdb holds this immuneACCESS table with in-frame rearrangements only. Some clones are missing; in checked studies, unresolved V genes explain under half, and the rest has no known cause. The DNA gave D and trimming, while V, J and clone size come from that table. This sample lists about 200,000 clones; approximately 80% were detected once. The ten largest make up 8.5% to 12% of the sample.

To note about this clone: Its antigen is still unknown. The record has no base qualities; no much larger clone is one base away.

Whole blood was collected in K2EDTA tubes by collaborating institutions according to the institutions' own protocols. Collaborator samples were shipped for TCRbeta analysis as frozen whole blood, isolated PBMCs, or DNA extracted from either sample type. Measured from the cysteine to the phenylalanine, the CDR3 is 14 residues long. Just the 42-base CDR3 DNA is kept, in frame starting at base 1. V and J lose 4 bases and 3 bases, and a span of 11 bases separates them. The germline V gene encodes CDR1 LGHDT and CDR2 YNNKEL (reference sequence). Sequenced: peripheral blood. The receptor comes from a woman of 80 years or more with acute or convalescent COVID-19. The chain links TRBV3-1 (or the pseudogene TRBV3-2) with TRBJ2-3; TRBD1 is a weak D gene call, 6 bases matching. The CDR3 sequence is CASSLRDNTDTQYF. The nucleotides read TGTGCCAGCAGCCTCCGGGACAATACAGATACGCAGTATTTT.